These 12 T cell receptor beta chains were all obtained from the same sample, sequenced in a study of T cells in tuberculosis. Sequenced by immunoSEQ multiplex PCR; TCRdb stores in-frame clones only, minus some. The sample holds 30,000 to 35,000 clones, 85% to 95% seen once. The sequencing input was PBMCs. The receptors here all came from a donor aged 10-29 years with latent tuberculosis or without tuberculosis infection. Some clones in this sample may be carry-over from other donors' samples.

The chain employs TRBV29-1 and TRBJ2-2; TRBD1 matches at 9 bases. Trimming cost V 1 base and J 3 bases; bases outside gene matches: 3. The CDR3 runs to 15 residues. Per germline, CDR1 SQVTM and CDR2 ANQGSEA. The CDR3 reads CSVEGGQGDTGELFF. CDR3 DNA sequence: TGCAGCGTTGAAGGGGGACAGGGTGACACCGGGGAGCTGTTTTTT.

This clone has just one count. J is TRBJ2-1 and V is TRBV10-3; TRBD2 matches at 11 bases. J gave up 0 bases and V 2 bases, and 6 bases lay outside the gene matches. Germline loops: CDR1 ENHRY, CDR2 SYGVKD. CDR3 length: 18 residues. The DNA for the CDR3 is TGTGCCATCAGTGAGGGTACTAGCGGGGGAAGCTCCTACAATGAGCAGTTCTTC. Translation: CAISEGTSGGSSYNEQFF.

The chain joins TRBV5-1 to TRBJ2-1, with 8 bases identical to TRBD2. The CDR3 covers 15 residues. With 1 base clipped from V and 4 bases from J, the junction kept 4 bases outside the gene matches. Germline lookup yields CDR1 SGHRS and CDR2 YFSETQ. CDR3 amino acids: CASSLSGSRYNEQFF. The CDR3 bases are TGCGCCAGCAGCTTGAGCGGGAGTAGATACAATGAGCAGTTCTTC.

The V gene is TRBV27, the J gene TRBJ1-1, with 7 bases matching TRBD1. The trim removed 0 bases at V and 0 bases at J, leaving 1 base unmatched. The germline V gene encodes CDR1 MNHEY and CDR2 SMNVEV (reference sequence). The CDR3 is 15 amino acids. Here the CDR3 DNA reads TGTGCCAGCAGTTTATCCGGGACAGTGAACACTGAAGCTTTCTTT. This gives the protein CASSLSGTVNTEAFF.

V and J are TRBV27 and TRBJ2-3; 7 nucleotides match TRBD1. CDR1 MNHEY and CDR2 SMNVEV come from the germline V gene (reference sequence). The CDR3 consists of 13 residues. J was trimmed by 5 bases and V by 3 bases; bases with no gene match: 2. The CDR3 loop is CASSFYRGDTQYF. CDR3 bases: TGTGCCAGCAGTTTTTACAGGGGAGATACGCAGTATTTT.

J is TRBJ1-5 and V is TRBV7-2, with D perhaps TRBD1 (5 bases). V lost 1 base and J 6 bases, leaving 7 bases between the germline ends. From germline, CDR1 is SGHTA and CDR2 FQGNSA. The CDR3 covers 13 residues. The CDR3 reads CASSLGGGQPQHF. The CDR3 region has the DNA TGTGCCAGCAGCTTAGGGGGGGGTCAGCCCCAGCATTTT.

Written as DNA, the CDR3 is TGTGCCAGTAGTAAGGACAGGGCCGGATTTGGCAATCAGCCCCAGCATTTT. Protein product: CASSKDRAGFGNQPQHF. The chain joins TRBV19 to TRBJ1-5; TRBD1 matches 8 bases. The length of the CDR3 is 17 residues. J lost 2 bases, V lost 4 bases, and 10 bases had no gene match. Germline V gives CDR1 LNHDA, CDR2 SQIVND (reference sequence).

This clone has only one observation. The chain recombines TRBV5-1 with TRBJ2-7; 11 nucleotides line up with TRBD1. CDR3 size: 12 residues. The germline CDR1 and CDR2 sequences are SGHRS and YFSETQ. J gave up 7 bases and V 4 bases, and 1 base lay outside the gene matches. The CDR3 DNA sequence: TGCGCCAGCAGCGGGGACAGGGGGGAGCAGTACTTC. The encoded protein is CASSGDRGEQYF.

The CDR3 protein is CASSPLLAGQSSYNEQFF. DNA of the CDR3: TGCGCCAGCAGTCCCCTACTAGCGGGCCAGAGCTCCTACAATGAGCAGTTCTTC. The rearrangement uses TRBV23-1 and TRBJ2-1; 9 nucleotides match TRBD2. TRBV23-1 is reported as an ORF; its role is uncertain. This CDR3 spans 18 amino acids. Trimming at V came to 4 bases and at J to 0 bases, leaving 10 bases not matched to a gene.

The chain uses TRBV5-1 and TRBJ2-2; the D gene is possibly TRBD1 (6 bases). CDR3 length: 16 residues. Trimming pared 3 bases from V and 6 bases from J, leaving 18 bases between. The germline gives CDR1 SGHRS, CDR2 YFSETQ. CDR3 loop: CASSWGHLAGSGELFF. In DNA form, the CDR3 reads TGCGCCAGCAGCTGGGGACATCTCGCTGGCTCCGGGGAGCTGTTTTTT.

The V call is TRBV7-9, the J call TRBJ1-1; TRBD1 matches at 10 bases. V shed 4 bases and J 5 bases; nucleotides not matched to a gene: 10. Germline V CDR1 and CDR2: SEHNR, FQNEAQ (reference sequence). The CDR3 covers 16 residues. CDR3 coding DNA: TGTGCCAGCAGCTCCAGTGGGACAGGGGATGGGACTGAAGCTTTCTTT. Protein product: CASSSSGTGDGTEAFF.

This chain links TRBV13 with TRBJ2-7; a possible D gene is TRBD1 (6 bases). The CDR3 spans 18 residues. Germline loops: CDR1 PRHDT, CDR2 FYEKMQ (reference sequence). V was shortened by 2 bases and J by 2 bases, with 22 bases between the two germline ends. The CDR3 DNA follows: TGTGCCAGCAGCTTACAGGGGTGGACCGGTGACCGGACCTACGAGCAGTACTTC. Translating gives CASSLQGWTGDRTYEQYF.